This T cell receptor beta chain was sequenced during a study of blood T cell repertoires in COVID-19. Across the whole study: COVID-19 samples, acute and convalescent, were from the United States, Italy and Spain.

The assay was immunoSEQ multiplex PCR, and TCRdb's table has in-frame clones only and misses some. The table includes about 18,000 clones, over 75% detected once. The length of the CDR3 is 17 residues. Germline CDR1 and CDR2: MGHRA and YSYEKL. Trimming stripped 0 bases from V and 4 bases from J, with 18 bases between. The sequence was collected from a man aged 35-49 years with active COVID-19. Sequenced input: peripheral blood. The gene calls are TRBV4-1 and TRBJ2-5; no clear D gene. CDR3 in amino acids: CASSQDIQAIPRETQYF. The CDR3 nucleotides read TGCGCCAGCAGCCAAGATATCCAGGCAATCCCCCGAGAGACCCAGTACTTC.